Presented here are 8 T cell receptor beta chains from one specimen sequenced in a study of T cells in Graves' hyperthyroidism and ophthalmopathy (dated by TCRdb to about 2019). The library was built by means of multiplex PCR. For sequencing, an Illumina HiSeq 2000 was employed. The TCR beta CDR3 regions were amplified from the RNA transcripts. A first-round RT-PCR of the TCR CDR3 used the HTBI primer set with the Qiagen OneStep RT-PCR kit. TCRdb reprocessed the public reads (quality trimming at Q25 with fastp, clone calling with MiXCR) and kept in-frame beta chains. Entries that share a CDR3 protein sequence are merged under the most common genes and DNA. The sample has almost 500,000 distinct CDR3 sequences on record, about 20% of them singletons. Approximately 49% of the sample goes to the ten largest clones. Specimen: blood. The source of these receptors is a woman aged 65 to 85 with Graves' ophthalmopathy.

This clonotype was counted only a few times. The gene calls are TRBV6-2 or TRBV6-3 and TRBJ2-7; 10 nucleotides align to TRBD2. CDR1 and CDR2 (germline): MNHEY, SVGEGT. Trimming took 2 bases from V and 2 from J; bases not matched to a gene: 6. The CDR3 has 16 amino acids. In DNA, the CDR3 is TGTGCCAGCAGTTACGGTATGACTAGCGGGCCCTACGAGCAGTACTTC. Translation: CASSYGMTSGPYEQYF.

This clonotype was seen many times. The V call is TRBV28, the J call TRBJ1-2; 9 positions match TRBD1. The V gene's germline CDR1 is MDHEN and CDR2 SYDVKM. J was trimmed by 8 bases and V by 10 bases; bases with no gene match: 8. The CDR3 is 12 residues long. DNA for the CDR3: TGTGCCATCCTACAGGGGGCCAGGGGCTACACCTTC. Translated: CAILQGARGYTF.

This clonotype has ten or more counts. J is TRBJ2-3 and V is TRBV6-2 or TRBV6-3; 8 bases agree with TRBD1. With V trimmed by 5 bases and J by 0 bases, 4 bases remained unmatched. Per germline, CDR1 MNHEY and CDR2 SVGEGT. The CDR3 sequence is 15 residues long. CDR3 coding DNA: TGTGCCAGCAGTAACCGGGACAGGAGCACAGATACGCAGTATTTT. Translating gives CASSNRDRSTDTQYF.

The genes are TRBV6-1 and TRBJ1-2, with TRBD1 identical over 10 bases. The CDR3 covers 14 residues. The V and J ends lost 7 bases and 4 bases, in that order; junction bases with no gene match: 6. In germline, CDR1 is MNHNS, CDR2 SASEGT. The CDR3 loop is CASTPGTGVYGYTF. Written as DNA, the CDR3 is TGTGCCAGCACCCCCGGGACAGGGGTCTATGGCTACACCTTC.

V is TRBV11-2 and J is TRBJ2-1; D may match TRBD1 or TRBD2 (5 bases each). The V end lost 1 base, the J end lost 8 bases, and 15 bases lay between the germline ends. Germline CDR1 reads SGHAT; CDR2 reads FQNNGV. This CDR3 region has 15 residues. The CDR3 loop reads CASSLVGAKGYEQFF. DNA of the CDR3: TGTGCCAGCAGCTTAGTGGGAGCCAAGGGGTATGAGCAGTTCTTC.

The CDR3 DNA is TGTGCCAGCAGCGAAACAGGGGTTCCCTACAATGAGCAGTTCTTC. It is translated as CASSETGVPYNEQFF. The rearrangement links TRBV9 to TRBJ2-1, with 7 bases fitting TRBD1. The CDR3 extends over 15 amino acids. CDR1 and CDR2 from the germline V gene are SGDLS and YYNGEE. V shed 3 bases and J 2 bases; nucleotides not matched to a gene: 5.

This CDR3 is CASRSPADTQYF. For the CDR3, the DNA is TGTGCCAGCAGGTCGCCCGCAGATACGCAGTATTTT. This chain connects TRBV25-1 to TRBJ2-3, with unresolved D. V was pared by 6 bases and J by 4 bases, with 8 bases between. Germline V lookup: CDR1 MGHDK, CDR2 SYGVNS. CDR3 length equals 12 residues.

The rearrangement uses TRBV12-5 and TRBJ2-7, with D unresolved. CDR3 length: 12 residues. Germline V CDR1 and CDR2: LGHNT, FRNRAP. V was clipped by 6 bases and J by 0 bases, with 6 bases between them. The CDR3 here is CASGPDSYEQYF. The CDR3 DNA is TGTGCTAGTGGCCCCGACTCCTACGAGCAGTACTTC.